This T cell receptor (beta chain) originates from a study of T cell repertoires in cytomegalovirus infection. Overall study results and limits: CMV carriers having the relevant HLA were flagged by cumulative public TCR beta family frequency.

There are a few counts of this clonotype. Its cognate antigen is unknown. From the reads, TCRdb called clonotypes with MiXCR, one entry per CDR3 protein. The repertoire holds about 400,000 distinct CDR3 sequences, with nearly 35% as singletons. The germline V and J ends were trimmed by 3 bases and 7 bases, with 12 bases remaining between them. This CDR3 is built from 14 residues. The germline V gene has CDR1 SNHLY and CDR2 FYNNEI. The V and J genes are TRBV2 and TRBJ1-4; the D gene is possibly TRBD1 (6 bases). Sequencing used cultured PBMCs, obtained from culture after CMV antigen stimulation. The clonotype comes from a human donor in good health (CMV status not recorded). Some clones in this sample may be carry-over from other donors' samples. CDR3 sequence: CASSDQGMGEKLFF. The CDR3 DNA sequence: TGTGCCAGCAGTGACCAGGGGATGGGTGAAAAACTGTTTTTT.